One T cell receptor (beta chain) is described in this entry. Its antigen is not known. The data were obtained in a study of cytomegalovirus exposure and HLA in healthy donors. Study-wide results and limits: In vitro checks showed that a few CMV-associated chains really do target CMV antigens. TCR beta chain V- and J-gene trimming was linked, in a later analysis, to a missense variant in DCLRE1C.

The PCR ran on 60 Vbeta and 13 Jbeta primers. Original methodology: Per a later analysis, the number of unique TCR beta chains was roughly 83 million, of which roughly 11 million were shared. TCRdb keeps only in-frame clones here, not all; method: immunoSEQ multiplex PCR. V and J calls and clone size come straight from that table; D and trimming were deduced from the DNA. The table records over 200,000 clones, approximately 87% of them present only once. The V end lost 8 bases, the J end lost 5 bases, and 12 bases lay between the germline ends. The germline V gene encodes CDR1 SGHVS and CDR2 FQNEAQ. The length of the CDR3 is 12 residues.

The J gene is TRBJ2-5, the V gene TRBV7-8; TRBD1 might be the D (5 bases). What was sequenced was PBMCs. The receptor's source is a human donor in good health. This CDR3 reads CASGRAYETQYF. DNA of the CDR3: TGTGCCAGCGGCAGGGCCTACGAGACCCAGTACTTC.